This TCR beta chain was documented in a study of T cells in Graves' hyperthyroidism and ophthalmopathy (dated by TCRdb to about 2019). The study in broad terms: To identify TCR V-J signatures that set the groups apart, the researchers used a discovery cohort of 100 patients, made up of 43 with Graves' ophthalmopathy and some 56 with stable Graves' hyperthyroidism. Prospective prediction of ophthalmopathy was tested in an independent validation cohort of 18 to 20 hyperthyroidism patients and 17 patients who later progressed to ophthalmopathy. The roughly 100 discovery patients were randomly divided into training and test sets at a 7:3 ratio. The study also compared thyroid tissue and blood T-cell repertoires from roughly six Graves' hyperthyroidism patients. Once sampling was done, hyperthyroidism patients were given methimazole at a starting dose of 30 mg daily, whereas ophthalmopathy patients were given high-dose intravenous methylprednisolone. According to the paper, TCR Vbeta CDR3 sequencing was carried out on 135 peripheral blood samples, which came from approximately 43 ophthalmopathy, under 80 hyperthyroidism and around 17 progressor patients. General conclusions and limits of the study: No statistical method was used to fix the sample size in advance, and group allocation was not hidden from the investigators. In validation, the model predicted progression to ophthalmopathy with roughly 66% sensitivity and 72% to 75% specificity, a median of 6.5 months before onset. In cross-validation, a model built on a 13 V-J signature told ophthalmopathy apart from stable hyperthyroidism with approximately 91% sensitivity and approximately 81% specificity, and in testing the same model reached 80%/75%. Most expanded thyroid clonotypes (frequency above 0.001) were also found in blood, which suggests that blood repertoires may mirror thyroid immune responses.

Amplification of TCR beta CDR3 regions was carried out from RNA transcripts. The first round of RT-PCR for the TCR CDR3 was performed with the HTBI primer set and the Qiagen OneStep RT-PCR kit. A second multiplex PCR round built the libraries, followed by size selection and purification. The libraries were sequenced on an Illumina HiSeq2000 using paired-end 100 bp reads. Turning to the authors' computational methods: SOAPnuke was used to process the raw data, throwing out any read that contained adapters or uncalled bases, had a mean Phred below 15, or lacked an exact constant-primer or identifier match. High-quality paired reads were merged with COPE v1.2.5, and unique nucleotide sequences were defined as clonotypes. MiTCR v1.1 was used to align clonotypes to the IMGT TRBV, TRBD and TRBJ reference segments. The analysis was restricted to V-J combinations with a frequency above 0.0001, which together covered roughly 99% of the repertoires. A TCS score was defined as the ratio between F50 (clonal expansion) and ExV (chaos), using BLOSUM62-based TCRdist between CDR3 peptides within each V-J. Welch's t-statistics and random forest reduced fewer than 550 V-J features to some 14, which were used in a naive Bayes classifier (R e1071). Thyroid-blood repertoire similarity was quantified with the Morisita-Horn index. Starting from the raw public reads, TCRdb applied fastp trimming at Q25, assembled clones with MiXCR and retained in-frame beta chains. Each CDR3 protein appears once, grouped with its most common genes and DNA. The V and J calls come from TCRdb's annotation, not from the publication. The sample data list about 570,000 distinct CDR3 sequences, and just over 45% of these were observed just once. Clones ranked in the top ten supply 15% to 20% of the sample.

From cysteine to phenylalanine, the CDR3 is 16 amino acids long. Of the read, only the CDR3 DNA is kept; its 48 bases are in frame from base 1. V loses 5 bases, J loses 1 base, and the germline ends lie 12 bases apart. This clonotype was observed many times. Its target antigen remains unknown. No clone much larger than this one lies a single base away; base qualities are absent. Patients with uncontrolled infections, other autoimmune diseases, pregnancy or lactation were excluded. Diagnoses relied on clinical symptoms, serum thyroxine and TRAb, thyroid ultrasound and orbital computed tomography. Trizol reagent was used to extract total RNA, and RNA quality was then checked on an Agilent 2100 Bioanalyzer.

This sequence was found in an adult woman with Graves' disease, either hyperthyroidism or ophthalmopathy (not recorded which). This sequence uses TRBV12-3 or TRBV12-4 and TRBJ1-6, with TRBD1 as a weak D call on 5 bases. The sequencing sample was made of peripheral blood or thyroid tissue (not recorded which). The nucleotide sequence is given as TGTGCCAGCAGTGGGGGGAGTTCGTCCTATAATTCACCCCTCCACTTT. This encodes CASSGGSSSYNSPLHF.